These T cell receptor beta chains were read from a single sample in a study of T cell repertoires in cytomegalovirus infection. These TCRs' antigens remain unknown. TCRdb ran MiXCR on the reads and lists one entry per CDR3 protein. The table has approximately 730,000 distinct CDR3 sequences, around 35% seen once. The sample in question was cultured PBMCs, obtained from culture after CMV antigen stimulation. These receptors were collected from a human donor in good health (CMV status not recorded). Some clones in this sample may be carry-over from other donors' samples. Both conserved end residues are part of each CDR3. Each record gives: D gene, clone size, J gene, V gene, CDR3 DNA, CDR3 protein. D genes are given only for firm matches. A clone size is listed for some rows: how often the clone was seen (once, few, many), or a class if it is expanded.

.,.,TRBJ2-7,TRBV12-3/TRBV12-4,TGTGCCAGCAGTCTGAGGACGGGATTCGAGCAGTACTTC,CASSLRTGFEQYF
TRBD1,.,TRBJ1-4,TRBV20-1,TGCAGTGCTAGGAGACAGGGGGCCTGGGAAAAACTGTTTTTT,CSARRQGAWEKLFF
.,.,TRBJ2-5,TRBV5-1,TGCGCCAGCACCCTCGAGGGCTGGGGGGAGACCCAGTACTTC,CASTLEGWGETQYF
.,many,TRBJ2-5,TRBV7-2,TGTGCCAGCAGCCCCCGGACGGTAAAAGAGACCCAGTACTTC,CASSPRTVKETQYF
TRBD2,.,TRBJ2-3,TRBV5-4,TGTGCCAGCAGCAGAGGGACTAGCGGGGAAACAGATACGCAGTATTTT,CASSRGTSGETDTQYF
.,few,TRBJ1-4,TRBV10-3,TGTGCCATCAGTGAGTCACGGCAGGGAGAAAAACTGTTTTTT,CAISESRQGEKLFF
.,.,TRBJ2-7,TRBV7-2,TGTGCCAGCAGCCCGCCGGCCAGCGTCCCCTACGAGCAGTACTTC,CASSPPASVPYEQYF
TRBD2,few,TRBJ2-7,TRBV10-3,TGTGCCATCAGTGGCCTAGCGGGAGTTTCCTACGAGCAGTACTTC,CAISGLAGVSYEQYF
.,.,TRBJ2-7,TRBV7-6,TGTGCCAGCAGCTTAGCGTTAAGACCTGCCGACGAGCAGTACTTC,CASSLALRPADEQYF
TRBD2,.,TRBJ2-3,TRBV5-1,TGCGCCAGCAGCTTTATAGCGGGGGGCACCGGAGATACGCAGTATTTT,CASSFIAGGTGDTQYF
TRBD1,.,TRBJ1-3,TRBV12-3/TRBV12-4,TGTGCCAGCAGAAAATCCCCCACAGGGGCTTCGGGAAACACCATATATTTT,CASRKSPTGASGNTIYF
TRBD2,.,TRBJ2-4,TRBV7-2,TGTGCCAGCAGCAGAGGCGGGAGGGTAGCCAAAAACATTCAGTACTTC,CASSRGGRVAKNIQYF
TRBD1,.,TRBJ2-5,TRBV20-1,TGCAGTGCACCCAGACGACAGGGCGCTGGAGAGACCCAGTACTTC,CSAPRRQGAGETQYF
.,few,TRBJ2-3,TRBV28,TGTGCCAGCAGCTACGGCATGATGATCCCGCGCACAGATACGCAGTATTTT,CASSYGMMIPRTDTQYF
.,.,TRBJ1-2,TRBV12-3/TRBV12-4,TGTGCCAGCAGTTCCGGGAGTGGCTACACCTTC,CASSSGSGYTF
.,many,TRBJ2-2,TRBV7-2,TGTGCCAGCAGCCAAAATAGCGCGATCGGGGAGCTGTTTTTT,CASSQNSAIGELFF
TRBD1,.,TRBJ1-4,TRBV6-6,TGTGCCACCCGACAGGGGGCGGATGAAAAACTGTTTTTT,CATRQGADEKLFF
.,.,TRBJ2-6,TRBV14,TGTGCCAGCAGCCAAGAAGTTGGTAGTTGGAGTACCAACGTCCTGACTTTC,CASSQEVGSWSTNVLTF
TRBD2,.,TRBJ2-1,TRBV19,TGTGCCAGTAGTGGGCTCGTAGCGGGATCCTACAATGAGCAGTTCTTC,CASSGLVAGSYNEQFF
.,.,TRBJ2-7,TRBV5-1,TGCGCCAGCAGCTTTCAGGGGTTCGACGAGCAGTACTTC,CASSFQGFDEQYF
TRBD1,.,TRBJ1-1,TRBV19,TGTGCCAGTAGTACCAAACCCGGGACAGCGAACACTGAAGCTTTCTTT,CASSTKPGTANTEAFF
.,.,TRBJ2-1,TRBV15,TGTGCCACCAGCAGAGATGGGCTCGGAAGGCTCGCCTACAATGAGCAGTTCTTC,CATSRDGLGRLAYNEQFF
.,.,TRBJ1-1,TRBV12-3/TRBV12-4,TGTGCCAGCAGTTCTGGACGGGCTGAAGCTTTCTTT,CASSSGRAEAFF